Following are 12 T cell receptor beta chains from one sample sequenced in a study of post-analysis software for immune sequencing data. Whole-study findings and limits: Included in a set of several TRBV segments more frequent in patients than controls were TRBV5-6, TRBV5-1 and TRBV20-1.

Every TCR beta cDNA library bore unique molecular identifiers. TCRdb recomputed calls from the PCR reads with MiXCR, one row per CDR3 protein. This sample yields about 760,000 distinct CDR3 sequences, of which 25% to 30% are seen a single time; more than 0.55% belongs to the top ten. Their recognized antigens are unknown. Input material: blood. The receptors were sampled from a girl aged 5-17 years with multiple sclerosis.

This clonotype was detected a few times. Here the CDR3 reads CASSPGTSGRAFDEQFF. The CDR3 DNA is TGTGCCAGCAGCCCCGGGACTAGCGGGAGGGCTTTCGATGAGCAGTTCTTC. The chain uses TRBV7-8 and TRBJ2-1, with 16 bases fitting TRBD2. The J segment lost 8 bases and the V segment lost 5 bases, leaving 9 bases of the junction unmatched. Germline V gives CDR1 SGHVS, CDR2 FQNEAQ. The CDR3 is 17 residues long.

As to this clonotype: Germline is not matched at one junction end, which may reflect a read error. V and J are TRBV25-1 and TRBJ2-3; the D gene is possibly TRBD2 (5 bases). CDR1 is MGHDK, CDR2 SYGVNS, per germline. The CDR3 consists of 15 residues. Here the CDR3 DNA reads TGTACCAGCAGTGAATGGGTCTTGGGAGAAGATACGCAGTATTTT. Its protein is CTSSEWVLGEDTQYF.

This clonotype was picked up many times. The rearrangement uses TRBV12-3 or TRBV12-4 and TRBJ2-7, with TRBD2 as a possible D gene (6 bases). V was shortened by 4 bases and J by 7 bases, with 14 bases between the two germline ends. This CDR3 spans 13 amino acids. CDR3 amino acids: CASSSGTSGEQYF. The CDR3 DNA follows: TGTGCCAGCAGTTCAGGGACTTCCGGGGAGCAGTACTTC.

This clonotype was counted between two and nine times. The rearrangement uses TRBV6-5 and TRBJ1-2; the D gene is possibly TRBD1 (6 bases). Germline V gives CDR1 MNHEY, CDR2 SVGAGI. The CDR3 consists of 13 residues. Trimming cost V 7 bases and J 4 bases, with 13 bases left between them. The CDR3 coding sequence is TGTGCCAGCACCGAGGGGGGGGTCTATGGCTACACCTTC. It is translated as CASTEGGVYGYTF.

This clonotype was seen many times. This chain uses TRBV5-1 with TRBJ2-7, with D perhaps TRBD1 (7 bases). The ends were cut back, 0 bases at V and 3 bases at J, with 10 bases in the middle. From germline, CDR1 is SGHRS and CDR2 YFSETQ. The CDR3 is 14 residues long. DNA of the CDR3: TGCGCCAGCAGCTTGGACAGGGGAGGCTACGAGCAGTACTTC. Residues: CASSLDRGGYEQYF.

The CDR3 loop reads CASSFTGAANTEAFF. The CDR3 DNA reads TGCGCCAGCAGCTTTACAGGGGCCGCTAACACTGAAGCTTTCTTT. The chain is built from TRBV5-1 and TRBJ1-1; 7 nucleotides line up with TRBD1. V was clipped by 2 bases and J by 2 bases; unmatched bases: 6. CDR1 is SGHRS, CDR2 YFSETQ, per germline. The CDR3 totals 15 residues.

This chain joins TRBV20-1 and TRBJ2-1, with 9 bases that match TRBD2. Losses at the gene ends were 4 bases for V and 0 bases for J; bases not matched to a gene: 4. CDR1 and CDR2 from the germline V gene are DFQATT and SNEGSKA (reference sequence). The CDR3 length is 15 residues. The DNA of the CDR3 is TGCAGTGCTATAGCGGGAGTAAGCTCCTACAATGAGCAGTTCTTC. Protein sequence: CSAIAGVSSYNEQFF.

This clonotype has more than one count but fewer than ten. This chain joins TRBV7-8 and TRBJ2-7; the match to TRBD1 covers 9 bases. Germline values: CDR1 SGHVS, CDR2 FQNEAQ. The CDR3 extends over 14 amino acids. V was clipped by 4 bases and J by 6 bases; unmatched bases: 7. CDR3 in amino acids: CASSSWDREGEQYF. CDR3 sequence (DNA): TGTGCCAGCAGCTCTTGGGACAGGGAAGGCGAGCAGTACTTC. The whole variable domain, filled in from reference TRBV7-8 and TRBJ2-7, reads GAGVSQSPRYKVAKRGQDVALRCDPISGHVSLFWYQQALGQGPEFLTYFQNEAQLDKSGLPSDRFFAERPEGSVSTLKIQRTQQEDSAVYLCASSSWDREGEQYFGPGTRLTVT.

The gene calls are TRBV10-3 and TRBJ2-3; a possible D gene is TRBD1 (6 bases). Trimming removed 2 bases from V and 3 bases from J, with 15 bases in between. The CDR3 extends over 16 amino acids. Germline values: CDR1 ENHRY, CDR2 SYGVKD. CDR3 residues: CAISEVASQGTDTQYF. The CDR3, as DNA: TGTGCCATCAGTGAGGTCGCCAGCCAGGGGACAGATACGCAGTATTTT.

This clonotype appeared a few times. The chain links TRBV28 to TRBJ2-3, with 13 bases identical to TRBD2. V gave up 6 bases and J gave up 2 bases; unmatched junction bases: 5. Germline CDR1 MDHEN, CDR2 SYDVKM. The CDR3 sequence is 16 residues long. CDR3 DNA sequence: TGTGCCAGCAGGGGACTAGCGGGGAGACCCACAGATACGCAGTATTTT. This encodes CASRGLAGRPTDTQYF. Full variable domain (remainder filled in from reference TRBV28 and TRBJ2-3): DVKVTQSSRYLVKRTGEKVFLECVQDMDHENMFWYRQDPGLGLRLIYFSYDVKMKEKGDIPEGYSVSREKKERFSLILESASTNQTSMYLCASRGLAGRPTDTQYFGPGTRLTVL.

This clonotype was detected a few times. The chain combines TRBV19 with TRBJ2-1; weak D call: TRBD2 (5 bases). Between the trimmed V and J ends, which lost 7 bases and 1 base, there was a span of 14 bases. There are 15 residues in the CDR3. Germline V lookup: CDR1 LNHDA, CDR2 SQIVND (reference sequence). CDR3 bases: TGTGCCAGTATTGGAGGCGGTGGATCCTACAATGAGCAGTTCTTC. It codes for CASIGGGGSYNEQFF.

This clonotype showed up just a few times. The chain combines TRBV18 with TRBJ2-4; 7 nucleotides match TRBD2. The V and J ends lost 3 bases and 9 bases, in that order; junction bases with no gene match: 14. This CDR3 comprises 16 residues. Looked up from germline, CDR1 is KGHSH and CDR2 is LQKENI. For the CDR3, the DNA is TGTGCCAGCTCACCCTCGGCGGGGAGGGACCATCGCATTCAGTACTTC. Residues: CASSPSAGRDHRIQYF.